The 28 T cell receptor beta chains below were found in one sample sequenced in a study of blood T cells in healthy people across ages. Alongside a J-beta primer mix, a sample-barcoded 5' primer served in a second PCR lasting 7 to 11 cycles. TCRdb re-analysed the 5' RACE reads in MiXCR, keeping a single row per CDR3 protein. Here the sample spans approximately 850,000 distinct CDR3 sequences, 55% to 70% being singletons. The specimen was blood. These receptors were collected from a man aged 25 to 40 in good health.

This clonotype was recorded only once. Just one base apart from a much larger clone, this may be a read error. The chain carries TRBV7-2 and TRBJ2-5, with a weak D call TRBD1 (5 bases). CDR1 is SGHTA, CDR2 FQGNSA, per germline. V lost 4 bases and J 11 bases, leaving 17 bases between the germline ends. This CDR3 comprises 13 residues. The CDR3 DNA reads TGTGCCAGCAGCTCCTACAGGCCCAATGAGCAGTACTTC. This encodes CASSSYRPNEQYF. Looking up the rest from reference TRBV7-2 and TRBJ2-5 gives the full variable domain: GAGVSQSPSNKVTEKGKDVELRCDPISGHTALYWYRQSLGQGLEFLIYFQGNSAPDKSGLPSDRFSAERTGGSVSTLTIQRTQQEDSAVYLCASSSYRPNEQYFGPGTRLLVL.

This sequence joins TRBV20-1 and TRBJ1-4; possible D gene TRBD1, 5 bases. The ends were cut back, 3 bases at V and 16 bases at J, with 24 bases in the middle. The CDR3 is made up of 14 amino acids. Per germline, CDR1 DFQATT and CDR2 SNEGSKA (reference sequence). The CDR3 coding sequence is TGCAGTGCTAGCTTCCGGGACGGATATGAAAAAAGGTTTTTT. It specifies CSASFRDGYEKRFF.

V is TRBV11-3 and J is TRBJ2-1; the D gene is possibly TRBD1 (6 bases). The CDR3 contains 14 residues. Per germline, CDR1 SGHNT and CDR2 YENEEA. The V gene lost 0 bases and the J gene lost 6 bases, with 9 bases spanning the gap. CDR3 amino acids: CASSLDQGFNEQFF. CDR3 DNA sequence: TGTGCCAGCAGCTTAGACCAGGGGTTCAATGAGCAGTTCTTC.

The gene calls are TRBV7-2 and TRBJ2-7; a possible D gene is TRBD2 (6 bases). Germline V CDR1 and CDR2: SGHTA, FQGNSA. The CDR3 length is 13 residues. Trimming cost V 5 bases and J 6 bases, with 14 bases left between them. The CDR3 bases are TGTGCCAGCAGCATAAATGGGGGAGGCGAGCAGTACTTC. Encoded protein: CASSINGGGEQYF.

DNA for the CDR3: TGTGCCAGCAGCGTAGCTGTTTGGGATACGCAGTATTTT. It specifies CASSVAVWDTQYF. The chain links TRBV9 to TRBJ2-3, with D uncertain. The CDR3 contains 13 residues. V dropped 0 bases and J dropped 6 bases, with 8 bases sitting between them. Germline CDR1 and CDR2: SGDLS and YYNGEE. Combining the CDR3 with reference TRBV9 and TRBJ2-3 gives the whole variable domain DSGVTQTPKHLITATGQRVTLRCSPRSGDLSVYWYQQSLDQGLQFLIQYYNGEERAKGNILERFSAQQFPDLHSELNLSSLELGDSALYFCASSVAVWDTQYFGPGTRLTVL.

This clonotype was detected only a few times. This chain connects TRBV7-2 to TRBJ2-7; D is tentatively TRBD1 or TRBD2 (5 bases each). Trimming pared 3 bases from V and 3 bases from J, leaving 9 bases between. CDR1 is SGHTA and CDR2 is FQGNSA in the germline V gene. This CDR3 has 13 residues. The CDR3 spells CASSLGTHYEQYF. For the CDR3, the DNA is TGTGCCAGCAGCTTGGGGACCCACTACGAGCAGTACTTC.

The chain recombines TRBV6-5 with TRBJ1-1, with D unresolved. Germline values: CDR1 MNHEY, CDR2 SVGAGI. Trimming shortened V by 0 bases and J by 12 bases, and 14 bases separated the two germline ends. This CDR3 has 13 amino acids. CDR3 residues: CASSYSLRGRPFF. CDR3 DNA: TGTGCCAGCAGTTACTCCCTGCGGGGTAGACCTTTCTTT.

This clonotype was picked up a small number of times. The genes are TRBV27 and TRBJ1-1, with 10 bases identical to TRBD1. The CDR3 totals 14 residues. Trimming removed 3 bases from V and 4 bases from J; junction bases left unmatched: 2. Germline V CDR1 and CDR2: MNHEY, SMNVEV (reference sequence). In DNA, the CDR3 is TGTGCCAGCAGTTTCGGGACAGGGGTCACTGAAGCTTTCTTT. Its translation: CASSFGTGVTEAFF.

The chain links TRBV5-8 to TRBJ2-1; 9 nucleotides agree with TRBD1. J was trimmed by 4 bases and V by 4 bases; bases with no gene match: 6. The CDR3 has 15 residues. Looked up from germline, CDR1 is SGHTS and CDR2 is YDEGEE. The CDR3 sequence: CASSQTGGAYNEQFF. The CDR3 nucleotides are TGTGCCAGCAGCCAGACAGGGGGGGCTTACAATGAGCAGTTCTTC.

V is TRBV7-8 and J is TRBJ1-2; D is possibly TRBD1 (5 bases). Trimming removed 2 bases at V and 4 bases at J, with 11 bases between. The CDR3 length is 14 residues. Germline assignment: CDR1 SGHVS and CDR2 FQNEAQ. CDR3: CASSLTGPSYGYTF. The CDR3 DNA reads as TGTGCCAGCAGCTTAACAGGCCCCAGCTATGGCTACACCTTC.

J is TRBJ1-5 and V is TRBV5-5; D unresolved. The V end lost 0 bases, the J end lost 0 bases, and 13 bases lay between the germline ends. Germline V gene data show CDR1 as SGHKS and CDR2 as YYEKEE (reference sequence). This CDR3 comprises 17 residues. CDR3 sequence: CASSLVGGIGSNQPQHF. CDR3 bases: TGTGCCAGCAGCTTGGTCGGTGGTATCGGTAGCAATCAGCCCCAGCATTTT.

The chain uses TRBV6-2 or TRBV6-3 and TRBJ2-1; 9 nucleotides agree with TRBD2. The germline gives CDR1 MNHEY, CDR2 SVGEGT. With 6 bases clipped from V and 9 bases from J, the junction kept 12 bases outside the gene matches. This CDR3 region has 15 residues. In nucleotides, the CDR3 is TGTGCCAGCAGGTCTATAGCGGGAGCCCTCTTTGAGCAGTTCTTC. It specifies CASRSIAGALFEQFF.

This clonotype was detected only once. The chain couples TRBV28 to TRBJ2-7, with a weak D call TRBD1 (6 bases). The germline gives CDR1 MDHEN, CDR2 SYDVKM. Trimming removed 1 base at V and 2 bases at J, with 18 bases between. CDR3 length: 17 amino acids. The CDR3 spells CASSLFGGRSFPYEQYF. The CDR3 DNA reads TGTGCCAGCAGTTTATTTGGGGGCCGTTCCTTTCCCTACGAGCAGTACTTC.

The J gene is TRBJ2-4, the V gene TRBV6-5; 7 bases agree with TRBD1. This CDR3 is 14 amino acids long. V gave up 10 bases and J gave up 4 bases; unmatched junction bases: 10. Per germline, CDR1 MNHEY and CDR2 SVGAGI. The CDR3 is CATRQGGPKNIQYF. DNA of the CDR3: TGTGCCACCCGACAGGGTGGACCGAAAAACATTCAGTACTTC.

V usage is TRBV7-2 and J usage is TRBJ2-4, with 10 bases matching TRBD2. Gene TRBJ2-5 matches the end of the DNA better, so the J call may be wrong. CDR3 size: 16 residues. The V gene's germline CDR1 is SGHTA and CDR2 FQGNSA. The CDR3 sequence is CASSWTQAGGEATQYF. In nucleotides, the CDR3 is TGTGCCAGCAGCTGGACCCAAGCGGGAGGGGAAGCGACCCAGTACTTC.

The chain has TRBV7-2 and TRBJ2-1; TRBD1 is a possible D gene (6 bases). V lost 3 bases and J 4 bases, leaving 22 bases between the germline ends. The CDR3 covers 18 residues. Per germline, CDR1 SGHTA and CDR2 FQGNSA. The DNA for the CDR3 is TGTGCCAGCAGCTTGGCGATGAGATACAGGGCCATTTACAATGAGCAGTTCTTC. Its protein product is CASSLAMRYRAIYNEQFF.

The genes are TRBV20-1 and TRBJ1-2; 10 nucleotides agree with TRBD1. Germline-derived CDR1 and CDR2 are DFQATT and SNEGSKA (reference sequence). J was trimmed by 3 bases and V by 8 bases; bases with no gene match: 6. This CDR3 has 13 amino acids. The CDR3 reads CSTDRGRDYGYTF. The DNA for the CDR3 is TGCAGTACAGACAGGGGGCGGGACTATGGCTACACCTTC.

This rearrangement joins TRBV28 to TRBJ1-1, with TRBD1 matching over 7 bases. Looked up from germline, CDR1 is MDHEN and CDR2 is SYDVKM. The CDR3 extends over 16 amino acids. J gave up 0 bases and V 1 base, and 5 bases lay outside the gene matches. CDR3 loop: CASSLYWGQMNTEAFF. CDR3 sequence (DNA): TGTGCCAGCAGTTTATATTGGGGACAGATGAACACTGAAGCTTTCTTT.

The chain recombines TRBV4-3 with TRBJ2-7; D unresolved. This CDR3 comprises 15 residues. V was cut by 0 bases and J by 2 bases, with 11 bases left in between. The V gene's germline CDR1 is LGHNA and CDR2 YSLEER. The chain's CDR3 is CASSQDKKGTYEQYF. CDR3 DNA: TGCGCCAGCAGCCAAGATAAGAAGGGAACCTACGAGCAGTACTTC.

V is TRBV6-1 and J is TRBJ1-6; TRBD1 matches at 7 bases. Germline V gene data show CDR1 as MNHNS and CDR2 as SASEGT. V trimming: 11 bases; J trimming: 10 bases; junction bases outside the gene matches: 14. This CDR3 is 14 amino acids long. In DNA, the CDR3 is TGTGCCGGCACGCAAGACAGGGCTGGATCACCCCTCCACTTT. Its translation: CAGTQDRAGSPLHF.

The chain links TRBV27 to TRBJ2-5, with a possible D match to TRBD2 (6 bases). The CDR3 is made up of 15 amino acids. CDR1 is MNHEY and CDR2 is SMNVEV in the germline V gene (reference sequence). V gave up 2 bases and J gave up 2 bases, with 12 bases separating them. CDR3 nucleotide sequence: TGTGCCAGCAGTTTAGCACCGGGACTTCAAGAGACCCAGTACTTC. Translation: CASSLAPGLQETQYF.

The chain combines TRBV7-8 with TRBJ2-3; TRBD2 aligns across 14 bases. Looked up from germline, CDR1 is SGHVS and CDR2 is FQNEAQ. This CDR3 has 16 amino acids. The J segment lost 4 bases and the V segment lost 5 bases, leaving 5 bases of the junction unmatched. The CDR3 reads CASSLMTSGRADTQYF. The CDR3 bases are TGTGCCAGCAGCCTAATGACTAGCGGGAGGGCAGATACGCAGTATTTT. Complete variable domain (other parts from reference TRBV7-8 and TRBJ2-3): GAGVSQSPRYKVAKRGQDVALRCDPISGHVSLFWYQQALGQGPEFLTYFQNEAQLDKSGLPSDRFFAERPEGSVSTLKIQRTQQEDSAVYLCASSLMTSGRADTQYFGPGTRLTVL.

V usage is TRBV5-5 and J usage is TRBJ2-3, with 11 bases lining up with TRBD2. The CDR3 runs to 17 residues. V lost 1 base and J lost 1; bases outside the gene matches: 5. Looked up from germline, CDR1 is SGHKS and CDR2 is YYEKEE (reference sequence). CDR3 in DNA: TGTGCCAGCAGCTTGACTAGCGGGGGCCCTCGCACAGATACGCAGTATTTT. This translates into CASSLTSGGPRTDTQYF.

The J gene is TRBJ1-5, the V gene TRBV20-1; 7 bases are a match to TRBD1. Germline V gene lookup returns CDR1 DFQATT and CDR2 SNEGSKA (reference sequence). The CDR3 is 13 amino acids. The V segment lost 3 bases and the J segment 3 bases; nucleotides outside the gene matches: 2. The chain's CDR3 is CSARGQYNQPQHF. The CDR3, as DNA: TGCAGTGCTAGGGGACAGTACAATCAGCCCCAGCATTTT.

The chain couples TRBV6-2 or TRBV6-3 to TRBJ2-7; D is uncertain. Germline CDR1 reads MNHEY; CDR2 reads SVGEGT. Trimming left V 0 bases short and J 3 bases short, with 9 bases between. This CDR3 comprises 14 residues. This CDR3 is CASSYSMGNYEQYF. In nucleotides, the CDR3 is TGTGCCAGCAGTTACTCGATGGGTAACTACGAGCAGTACTTC.

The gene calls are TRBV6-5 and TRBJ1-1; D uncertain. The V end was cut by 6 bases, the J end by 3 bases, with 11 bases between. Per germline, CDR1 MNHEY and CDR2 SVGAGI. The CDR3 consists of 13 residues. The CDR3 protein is CASRVGTDTEAFF. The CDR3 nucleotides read TGTGCCAGCAGGGTGGGTACGGACACTGAAGCTTTCTTT.

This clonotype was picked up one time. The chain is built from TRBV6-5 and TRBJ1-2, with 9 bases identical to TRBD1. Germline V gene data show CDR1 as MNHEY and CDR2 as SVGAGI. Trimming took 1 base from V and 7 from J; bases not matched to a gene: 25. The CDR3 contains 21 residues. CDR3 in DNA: TGTGCCAGCAGTTACTACGGGACAGGGCTTCACTATACCGCTCTGCAGCGTGGCTACACCTTC. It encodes CASSYYGTGLHYTALQRGYTF.

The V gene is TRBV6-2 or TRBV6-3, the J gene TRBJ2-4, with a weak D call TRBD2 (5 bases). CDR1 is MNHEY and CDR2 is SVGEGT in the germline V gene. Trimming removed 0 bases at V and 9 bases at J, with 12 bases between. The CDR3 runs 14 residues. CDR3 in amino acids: CASSYSVDRGIQYF. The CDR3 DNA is TGTGCCAGCAGTTACTCAGTTGACCGGGGCATTCAGTACTTC.